Sequencing of this T cell receptor beta chain was carried out in a study of cytomegalovirus exposure and HLA in healthy donors. Study conclusions and caveats: Some segments of the V type, notably TRBV6-2 and TRBV6-3, were excluded as indistinguishable.

Both 60 Vbeta primers and 13 Jbeta primers went into the PCR. The data were produced by immunoSEQ multiplex PCR, yet TCRdb's version contains in-frame clones alone and is incomplete. This table holds approximately 140,000 clones, approximately 82% found once. The germline CDR1 and CDR2 sequences are MNHEY and SVGAGI. Deletions cut 2 bases from V and 2 bases from J, with 10 bases between. CDR3 length: 16 residues. Samples came from healthy bone marrow donors. As to this clone: The antigen remains undetermined.

The TCR sequence derives from a man aged 45-65 years in good health and CMV-seronegative. J is TRBJ1-6 and V is TRBV6-5; D is possibly TRBD1 (5 bases). Sequencing was done on a sample of PBMCs. CDR3 loop: CASSYGGGPYNSPLHF. The CDR3, as DNA: TGTGCCAGCAGTTACGGGGGGGGACCCTATAATTCACCCCTCCACTTT.